This T cell receptor beta chain was retrieved from a study of blood T cells in healthy people across ages. The donors, aged about 6 to 95, were healthy Caucasians from Russia. This clonotype was seen at least ten times. The antigen is not known. A junction end diverges from the germline sequence, so it may reflect a read error. Germline V gives CDR1 SEHNR, CDR2 FQNEAQ (reference sequence). The length of the CDR3 is 14 residues. Study-level results: Measured against age, TCR beta diversity per million T cells decreased in a roughly linear manner.

It was with a sample-barcoded 5' primer and a J-beta primer mix that a second PCR of about 6 to 12 cycles was run. TCRdb fed the 5' RACE reads into MiXCR, producing one record per CDR3 protein. The sample consists of more than 750,000 distinct CDR3 sequences, around 29% of them appearing once. This same sample was also taken into another study, of T cells of mothers and their children. Per that paper: For cDNA synthesis, the complete extracted RNA was used (1.5 ug per 15 ul).

This clonotype was obtained from a woman in her 40s in good health. Sequenced material: blood. V and J are TRBV7-9 and TRBJ1-1; no clear D. CDR3 region: CASSLVAANTEAFF. The CDR3 DNA is TGCGCCAGCAGCTTGGTTGCTGCAAACACTGAAGCTTTCTTT. The full variable domain, completed using reference TRBV7-9 and TRBJ1-1, is DTGVSQNPRHKITKRGQNVTFRCDPISEHNRLYWYRQTLGQGPEFLTYFQNEAQLEKSRLLSDRFSAERPKGSFSTLEIQRTEQGDSAMYLCASSLVAANTEAFFGQGTRLTVV.